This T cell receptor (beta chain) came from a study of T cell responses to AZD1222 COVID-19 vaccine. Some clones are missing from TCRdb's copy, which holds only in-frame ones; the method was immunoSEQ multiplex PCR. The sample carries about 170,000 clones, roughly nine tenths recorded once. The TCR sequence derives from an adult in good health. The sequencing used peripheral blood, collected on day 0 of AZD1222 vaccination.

CDR3 nucleotides: TGCAGTGCCGGAAAAAACACTGAAGCTTTCTTT. Translated: CSAGKNTEAFF. The rearrangement uses TRBV20-1 and TRBJ1-1; D gene uncertain. Looked up from germline, CDR1 is DFQATT and CDR2 is SNEGSKA (reference sequence). The V and J ends lost 6 bases and 2 bases respectively, with 7 bases between them. The length of the CDR3 is 11 residues.